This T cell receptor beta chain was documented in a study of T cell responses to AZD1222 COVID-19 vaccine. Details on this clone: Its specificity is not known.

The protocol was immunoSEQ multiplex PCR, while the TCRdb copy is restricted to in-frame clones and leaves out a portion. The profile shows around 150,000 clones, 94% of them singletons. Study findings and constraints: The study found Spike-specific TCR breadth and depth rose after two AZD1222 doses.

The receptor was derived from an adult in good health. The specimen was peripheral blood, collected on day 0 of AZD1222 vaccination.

CDR3 region: CASSLLHEQFF. The CDR3 nucleotides are TGTGCCAGCAGCTTACTGCATGAGCAGTTCTTC. The chain employs TRBV7-8 and TRBJ2-1; no definite D call. The CDR3 loop spans 11 amino acids. V lost 2 bases to trimming and J lost 8 bases, with 4 bases between them. Germline V gives CDR1 SGHVS, CDR2 FQNEAQ.